Given below is one T cell receptor (beta chain) in context. Its binding antigen is unknown. Per-nucleotide qualities are absent, and no much larger clonotype sits a single base away. These data belong to a study of Ad26.COV2.S vaccination and SARS-CoV-2 variants (dated by TCRdb to 2020 to 2023). A note on the overall study: Vaccine-arm donors were drawn from COV1001, a multicentre, randomized, double-blind, placebo-controlled phase I-IIa trial of Ad26.COV2.S in healthy adults. Ad26.COV2.S was administered intramuscularly at a dose of 5x10^10 or 1x10^11 viral particles, either as one shot or as two shots given 56 days apart. TCRbeta repertoire sequencing served as the tool for gauging how specific and how broad the SARS-CoV-2-reactive T cell receptors were following Ad26.COV2.S vaccination. A total of 32 samples were included in the TCR-sequenced set, comprising 19 Ad26.COV2.S vaccine recipients, 5 placebo recipients and 8 SARS-CoV-2 convalescent individuals. Trial participants were randomized into five groups of five: low-dose or high-dose Ad26.COV2.S given once or twice, or placebo on both occasions. Throughout the experiments and outcome assessment, investigators stayed blinded to trial group allocation. Broad study findings and their caveats: The study was not powered to compare responses between vaccine doses or regimens. After vaccination, spike-specific CD8+ and CD4+ T cell responses were reported to show substantial breadth. The authors noted that the TCR breadth and depth analyses may have underestimated total T cell responses. Non-spike TCR breadth was comparable between vaccine and placebo recipients, consistent with the vaccine containing only spike. Spike-specific TCR breadth was higher in Ad26.COV2.S recipients than in placebo recipients (P = 0.0014).

The immunoSEQ Assay was the method used to sequence TCRbeta CDR3 regions. After extraction, genomic DNA underwent amplification by bias-controlled multiplex PCR, followed by high-throughput sequencing. For the original study's pipeline: Collapsing and filtering of sequences were performed to quantify the absolute abundance of each unique TCRbeta CDR3 region. T cell fraction was estimated by normalization of TCRbeta template counts to usable DNA, with usable DNA being measured through amplification of reference genes present in all nucleated cells. Repertoire TCRs were annotated as SARS-CoV-2-specific by exact matching of V gene, CDR3 amino acid sequence and J gene to a known reactive TCR set. MIRA supplied the reference SARS-CoV-2 TCR set, which was filtered for enrichment in COVID-19-positive ImmuneCODE repertoires so that public or cross-reactive TCRs were removed. Drawing on the MIRA antigens, annotated TCRs were analysed further at the level of specific ORF or position within ORF. Breadth was defined as annotated unique rearrangements over total unique productive rearrangements; depth was the summed frequency of those rearrangements. TCR breadth was compared between groups using two-sided Wilcoxon rank-sum tests. Sourced from immuneACCESS, this table was stored by TCRdb with only in-frame sequences that have V and J called. A share of the clones is absent; for the studies checked, an unresolved V gene accounts for under half, and the remainder has no known explanation. V and J calls and clone size are copied from that table; D and trimming were computed from the DNA. The sample data list 400,000 to 500,000 clones, and around nine tenths of these were observed just once. The top ten hold 3.6% of the sample.

The CDR3 contains 16 residues, cysteine and phenylalanine counted. The sequence is cut down to CDR3 DNA, 48 bases in frame from base 1. V is clipped by 4 bases and J by 6 bases, and the sequence between their germline boundaries is 19 bases long. CDR1 is given as SGHVS and CDR2 as FNYEAQ, both from the germline V gene. Sample treatment or condition, as interpreted from the label and publication: 15 to 20 received Ad26.COV2.S at low or high dose, single or two shots; 5 received placebo; per-sample allocation not given. Repertoires of vaccine and placebo recipients were sequenced from samples collected on day 63 after the first injection. Cohort 1b enrolled fewer than 30 adults aged 18-55 years at a single site in Boston, USA, between 29 July and 7 August 2020. As a vaccine, Ad26.COV2.S was a replication-incompetent adenovirus type 26 vector that expressed a prefusion-stabilized SARS-CoV-2 spike protein derived from the original Wuhan strain.

The TCR was taken from a person between 18 and 65 years old who received the Ad26.COV2.S COVID-19 vaccine or a placebo. The sample in question was peripheral blood, obtained in a trial of Ad26.COV2.S vaccine versus placebo. The V and J genes are TRBV7-6 and TRBJ2-4; the D gene is not confidently resolved. The CDR3 protein: CASSSGPHMGRNIQYF. At the DNA level, the sequence is TGTGCCAGCAGCTCAGGACCACACATGGGTAGAAACATTCAGTACTTC.